This T cell receptor (beta chain) was sequenced during a study of blood T cells in healthy people across ages. General study points: Long-lived donors carried more naive CD4+ cells and greater diversity than aged donors. The authors considered diversity estimates from one million T cells to be underestimates.

In this sample, this clonotype turned up a few times. The antigen is unknown. The germline gives CDR1 SGHTA, CDR2 FQGTGA. Trimming stripped 3 bases from V and 0 bases from J, with 9 bases between. This CDR3 comprises 15 residues. PCR was performed a second time for about 7 to 12 cycles using a sample-barcoded 5' primer and a J-beta primer mix. One entry per CDR3 protein, called by TCRdb with MiXCR from the 5' RACE reads. The sample consists of 700,000 to 900,000 distinct CDR3 sequences, under 30% of them appearing once. The sample was also reused in another study, on T cells of mothers and their children. That publication notes: The study recruited a few healthy Caucasian mothers and their six children as donors. In each mother, TCR beta CDR3 reads exceeded 10 million; in each child, they numbered several million.

The clonotype originates from a boy aged 5-17 years in good health. The rearrangement links TRBV7-3 to TRBJ2-1; D not certain. Sequencing was done on a sample of blood. The CDR3: CASSLTRSSYNEQFF. The DNA for the CDR3 is TGTGCCAGCAGCTTGACTCGCAGCTCCTACAATGAGCAGTTCTTC.